This T cell receptor beta chain stems from a study of T cells after yellow fever vaccination. Findings and limits, study-wide: From the bulk population, abundant clonotypes could contaminate and appear within FACS-sorted repertoires.

Points on this clonotype: The target antigen is unknown.

A universal primer site and UMIs were added as TCR cDNA was made by 5'RACE template switching. TCRdb called the 5' RACE reads again in MiXCR, with one record for every CDR3 protein. In the table there are some 350,000 distinct CDR3 sequences, about 4% of which are singletons. Germline V gene lookup returns CDR1 SGDLS and CDR2 YYNGEE. The CDR3 consists of 14 residues. Trimming took 1 base from V and 5 from J, leaving 7 bases between them. The origin of this receptor is a man aged 18 to 35 who received the YFV17D yellow fever vaccine. V and J are TRBV9 and TRBJ1-6, with D possibly TRBD1 on 5 matching bases. This sample comprised PBMCs, obtained 5 days after the yellow fever booster vaccination. The CDR3 DNA is TGTGCCAGCAGCGTACAGGGAGATAATTCACCCCTCCACTTT. It codes for CASSVQGDNSPLHF.